Included here is one T cell receptor beta chain sequence, with context. What it recognizes is unknown. The sample originates from a study of shared clonotypes between healthy human individuals. Study in general: The donors, two women and three men, were aged 18 to 49.

Findings of the study overall: Larger estimated richness was generally recorded for naive subsets relative to memory subsets. Generation probabilities were higher for clonotypes shared across all four sorted-subset donors than for unshared ones. Blood alone was sampled, and tissue repertoires likely differ.

The protocol was immunoSEQ multiplex PCR, while the TCRdb copy is restricted to in-frame clones and leaves out a portion. The sample lists around 700,000 clones; around two thirds were seen once. The sequenced sample was memory CD4+ T cells sorted from blood. Stated subset: CD45RA-negative fraction. The clonotype comes from a woman between 25 and 40 years old in good health.

CDR3 sequence: CASSLQGSGAYEQYF. DNA of the CDR3: TGTGCCAGCAGCTTACAAGGTAGCGGCGCCTACGAGCAGTACTTC. The chain is built from TRBV7-2 and TRBJ2-7, with a possible D match to TRBD2 (6 bases). Trimming cost V 2 bases and J 2 bases, with 13 bases left between them. The CDR3 runs to 15 residues. The germline V gene has CDR1 SGHTA and CDR2 FQGNSA.